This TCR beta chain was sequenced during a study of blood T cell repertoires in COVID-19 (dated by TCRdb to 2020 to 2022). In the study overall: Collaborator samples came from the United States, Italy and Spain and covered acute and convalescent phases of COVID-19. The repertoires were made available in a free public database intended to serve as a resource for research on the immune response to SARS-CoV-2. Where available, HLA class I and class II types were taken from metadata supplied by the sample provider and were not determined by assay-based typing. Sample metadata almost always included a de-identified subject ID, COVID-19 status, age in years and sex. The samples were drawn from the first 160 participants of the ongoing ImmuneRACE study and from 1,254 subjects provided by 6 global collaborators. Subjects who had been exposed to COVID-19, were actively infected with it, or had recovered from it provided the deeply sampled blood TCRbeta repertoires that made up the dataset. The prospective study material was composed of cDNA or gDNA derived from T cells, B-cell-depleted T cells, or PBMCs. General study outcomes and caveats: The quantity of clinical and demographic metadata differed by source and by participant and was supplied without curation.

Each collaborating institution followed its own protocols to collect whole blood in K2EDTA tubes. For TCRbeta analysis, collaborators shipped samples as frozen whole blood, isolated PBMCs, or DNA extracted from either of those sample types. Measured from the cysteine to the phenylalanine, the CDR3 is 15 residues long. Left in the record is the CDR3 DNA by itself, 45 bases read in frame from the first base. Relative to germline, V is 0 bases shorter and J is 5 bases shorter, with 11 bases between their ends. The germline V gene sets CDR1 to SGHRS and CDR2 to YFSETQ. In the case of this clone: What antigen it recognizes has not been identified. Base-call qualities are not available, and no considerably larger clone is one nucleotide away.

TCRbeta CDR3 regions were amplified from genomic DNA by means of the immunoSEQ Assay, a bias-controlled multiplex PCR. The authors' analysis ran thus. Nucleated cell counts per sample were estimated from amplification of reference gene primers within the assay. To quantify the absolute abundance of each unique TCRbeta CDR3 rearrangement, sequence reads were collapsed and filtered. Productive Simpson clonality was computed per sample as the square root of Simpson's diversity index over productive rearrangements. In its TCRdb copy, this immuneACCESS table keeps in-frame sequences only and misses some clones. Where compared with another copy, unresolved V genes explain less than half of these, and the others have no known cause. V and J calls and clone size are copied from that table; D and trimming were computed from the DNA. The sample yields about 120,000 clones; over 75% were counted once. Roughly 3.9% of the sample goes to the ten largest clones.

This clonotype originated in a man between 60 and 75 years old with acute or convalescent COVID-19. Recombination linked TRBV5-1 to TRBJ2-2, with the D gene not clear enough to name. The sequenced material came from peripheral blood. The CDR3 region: CASSLGISTTGELFF. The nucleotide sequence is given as TGCGCCAGCAGCTTGGGAATTAGCACGACCGGGGAGCTGTTTTTT.